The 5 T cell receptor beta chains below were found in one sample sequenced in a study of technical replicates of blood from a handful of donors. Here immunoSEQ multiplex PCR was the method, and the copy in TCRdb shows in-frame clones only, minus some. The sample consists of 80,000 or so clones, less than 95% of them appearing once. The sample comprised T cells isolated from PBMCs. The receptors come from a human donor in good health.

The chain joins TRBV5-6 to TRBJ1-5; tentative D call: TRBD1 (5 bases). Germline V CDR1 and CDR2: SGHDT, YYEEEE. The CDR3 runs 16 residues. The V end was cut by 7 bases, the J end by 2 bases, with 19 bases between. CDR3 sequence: CASHSLESQGNQPQHF. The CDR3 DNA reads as TGTGCCAGCCACAGCTTGGAGTCACAGGGCAATCAGCCCCAGCATTTT.

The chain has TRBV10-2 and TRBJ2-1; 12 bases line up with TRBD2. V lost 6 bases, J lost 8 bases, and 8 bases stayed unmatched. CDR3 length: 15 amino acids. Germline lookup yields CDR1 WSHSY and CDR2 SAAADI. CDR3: CASSQASGRADEQFF. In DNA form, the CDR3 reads TGCGCCAGCAGCCAAGCTAGCGGGAGGGCCGATGAGCAGTTCTTC.

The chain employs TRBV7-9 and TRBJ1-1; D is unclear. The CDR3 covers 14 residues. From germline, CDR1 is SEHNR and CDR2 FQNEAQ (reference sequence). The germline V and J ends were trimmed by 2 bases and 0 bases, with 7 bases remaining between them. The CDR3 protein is CASSLFGVNTEAFF. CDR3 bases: TGTGCCAGCAGCTTATTCGGGGTGAACACTGAAGCTTTCTTT.

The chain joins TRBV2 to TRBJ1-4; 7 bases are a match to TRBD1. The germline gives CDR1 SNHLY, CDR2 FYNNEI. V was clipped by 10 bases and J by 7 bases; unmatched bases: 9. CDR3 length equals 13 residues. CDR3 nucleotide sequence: TGTGCCACCAACGGGGCAGGGGGTGAAAAACTGTTTTTT. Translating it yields CATNGAGGEKLFF.

Here the CDR3 reads CASSLPGGPNTEAFF. CDR3 nucleotides: TGTGCCAGCTCACTTCCGGGGGGTCCGAACACTGAAGCTTTCTTT. The chain carries TRBV18 and TRBJ1-1; tentatively, D is TRBD1 (5 bases). This CDR3 contains 15 residues. V was cut by 4 bases and J by 1 base, with 13 bases left in between. Germline V lookup: CDR1 KGHSH, CDR2 LQKENI.